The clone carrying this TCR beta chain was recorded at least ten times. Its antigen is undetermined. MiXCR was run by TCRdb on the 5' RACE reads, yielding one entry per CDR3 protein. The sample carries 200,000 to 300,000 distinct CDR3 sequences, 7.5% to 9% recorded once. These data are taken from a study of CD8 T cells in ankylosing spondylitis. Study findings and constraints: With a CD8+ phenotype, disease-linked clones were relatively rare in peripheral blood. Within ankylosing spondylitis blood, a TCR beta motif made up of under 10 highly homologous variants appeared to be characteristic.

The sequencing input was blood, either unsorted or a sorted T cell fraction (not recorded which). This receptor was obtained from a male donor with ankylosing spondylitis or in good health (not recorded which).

CDR3 residues: CSVVGQLAKNIQYF. Here the CDR3 DNA reads TGCAGCGTTGTAGGACAGCTAGCCAAAAACATTCAGTACTTC. The chain joins TRBV29-1 to TRBJ2-4; maybe TRBD1 (6 bases). With 4 bases removed from V and 0 bases from J, the gap between germline ends came to 10 bases. The CDR3 totals 14 residues. CDR1 and CDR2 from the germline V gene are SQVTM and ANQGSEA.